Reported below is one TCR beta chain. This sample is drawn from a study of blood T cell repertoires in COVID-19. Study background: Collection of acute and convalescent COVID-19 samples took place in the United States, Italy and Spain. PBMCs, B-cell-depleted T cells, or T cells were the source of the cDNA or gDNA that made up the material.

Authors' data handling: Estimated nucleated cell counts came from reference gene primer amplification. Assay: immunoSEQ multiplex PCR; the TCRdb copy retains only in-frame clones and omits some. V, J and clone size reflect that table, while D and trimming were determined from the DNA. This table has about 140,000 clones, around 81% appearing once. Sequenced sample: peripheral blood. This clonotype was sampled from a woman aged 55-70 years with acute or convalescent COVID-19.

This CDR3 reads CASSRDYEQYF. The CDR3 DNA is TGTGCCAGCAGTCGGGACTACGAGCAGTACTTC. This chain uses TRBV28 with TRBJ2-7, with D perhaps TRBD2 (5 bases). The CDR3 spans 11 residues. Trimming shortened V by 5 bases and J by 3 bases, and 5 bases separated the two germline ends. CDR1 MDHEN and CDR2 SYDVKM come from the germline V gene.